This T cell receptor (beta chain) was sequenced during a study of shared clonotypes between healthy human individuals. The repertoire was sequenced with immunoSEQ multiplex PCR; TCRdb's copy has only in-frame clones and lacks some. The table includes 400,000 to 500,000 clones, roughly 85% detected once. With 4 bases clipped from V and 5 bases from J, the junction kept 8 bases outside the gene matches. The length of the CDR3 is 14 residues. Germline CDR1 and CDR2: SQVTM and ANQGSEA. The TCR sequence derives from a middle-aged woman in good health. Some clones in this sample may be carry-over from other donors' samples. The sample taken for sequencing was PBMCs. This chain connects TRBV29-1 to TRBJ2-3; TRBD2 matches at 8 bases. Here the CDR3 reads CSVVRAGGGDTQYF. The CDR3 coding sequence is TGCAGCGTTGTGCGGGCGGGAGGTGGAGATACGCAGTATTTT.